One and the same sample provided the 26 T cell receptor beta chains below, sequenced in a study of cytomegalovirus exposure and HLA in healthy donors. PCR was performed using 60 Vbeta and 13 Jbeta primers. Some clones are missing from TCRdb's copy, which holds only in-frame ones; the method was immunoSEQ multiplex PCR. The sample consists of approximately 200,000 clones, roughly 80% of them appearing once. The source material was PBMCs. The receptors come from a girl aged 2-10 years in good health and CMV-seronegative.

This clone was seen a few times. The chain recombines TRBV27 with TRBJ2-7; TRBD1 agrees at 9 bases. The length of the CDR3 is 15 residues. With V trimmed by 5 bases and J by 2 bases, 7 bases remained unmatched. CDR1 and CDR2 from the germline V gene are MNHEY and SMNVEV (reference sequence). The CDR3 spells CASSIAGTGTYEQYF. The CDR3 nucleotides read TGTGCCAGCAGTATCGCCGGGACAGGGACCTACGAGCAGTACTTC.

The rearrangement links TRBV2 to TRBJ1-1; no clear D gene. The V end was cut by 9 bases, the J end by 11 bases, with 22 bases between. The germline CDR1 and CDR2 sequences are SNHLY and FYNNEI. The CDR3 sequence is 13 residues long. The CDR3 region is CASGLEGRGGAFF. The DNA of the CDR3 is TGTGCCAGTGGGTTGGAGGGCCGCGGCGGCGCTTTCTTT.

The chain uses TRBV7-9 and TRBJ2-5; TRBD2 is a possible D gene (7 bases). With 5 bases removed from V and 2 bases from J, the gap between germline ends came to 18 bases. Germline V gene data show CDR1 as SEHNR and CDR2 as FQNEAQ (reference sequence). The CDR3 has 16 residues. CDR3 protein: CASSKQGGVPQETQYF. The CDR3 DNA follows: TGTGCCAGCAGCAAACAAGGGGGGGTGCCTCAAGAGACCCAGTACTTC.

In DNA form, the CDR3 reads TGTGCCAGCAGTGCCCGGGACTCGGAGCAGTTCTTC. Amino acids: CASSARDSEQFF. The gene calls are TRBV27 and TRBJ2-1, with D possibly TRBD2 on 6 matching bases. Germline V lookup: CDR1 MNHEY, CDR2 SMNVEV (reference sequence). V lost 5 bases, J lost 10 bases, and 12 bases lay in between. The CDR3 totals 12 residues.

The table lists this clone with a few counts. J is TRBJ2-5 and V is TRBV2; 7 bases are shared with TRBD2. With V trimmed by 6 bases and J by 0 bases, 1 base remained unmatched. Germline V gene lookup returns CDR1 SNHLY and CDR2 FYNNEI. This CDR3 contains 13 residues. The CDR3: CASSGRYQETQYF. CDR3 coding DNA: TGTGCCAGCAGCGGGAGGTACCAAGAGACCCAGTACTTC. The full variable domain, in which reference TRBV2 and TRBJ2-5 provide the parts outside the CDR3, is EPEVTQTPSHQVTQMGQEVILRCVPISNHLYFYWYRQILGQKVEFLVSFYNNEISEKSEIFDDQFSVERPDGSNFTLKIRSTKLEDSAMYFCASSGRYQETQYFGPGTRLLVL.

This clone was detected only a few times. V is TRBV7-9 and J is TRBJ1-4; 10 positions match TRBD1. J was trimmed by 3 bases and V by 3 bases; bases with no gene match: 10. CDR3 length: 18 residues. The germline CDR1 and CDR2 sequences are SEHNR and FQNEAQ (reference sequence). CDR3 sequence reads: CASSFPQTGGAPNEKLFF. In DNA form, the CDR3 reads TGTGCCAGCAGCTTTCCCCAGACAGGGGGCGCGCCTAATGAAAAACTGTTTTTT.

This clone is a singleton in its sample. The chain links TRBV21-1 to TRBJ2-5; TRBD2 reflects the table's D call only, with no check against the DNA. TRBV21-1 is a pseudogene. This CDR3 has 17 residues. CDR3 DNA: TGTGCCAGCAGCAAAGCCTACAGGACTAGTTCAAAAGAGACCCAGTACTTC. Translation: CASSKAYRTSSKETQYF.

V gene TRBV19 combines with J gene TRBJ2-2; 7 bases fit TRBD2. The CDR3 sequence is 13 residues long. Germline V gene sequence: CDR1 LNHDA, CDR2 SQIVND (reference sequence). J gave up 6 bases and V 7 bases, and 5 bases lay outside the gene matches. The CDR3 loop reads CASIAGVPGELFF. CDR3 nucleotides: TGTGCCAGTATCGCGGGGGTGCCCGGGGAGCTGTTTTTT. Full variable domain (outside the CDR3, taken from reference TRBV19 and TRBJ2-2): DGGITQSPKYLFRKEGQNVTLSCEQNLNHDAMYWYRQDPGQGLRLIYYSQIVNDFQKGDIAEGYSVSREKKESFPLTVTSAQKNPTAFYLCASIAGVPGELFFGEGSRLTVL.

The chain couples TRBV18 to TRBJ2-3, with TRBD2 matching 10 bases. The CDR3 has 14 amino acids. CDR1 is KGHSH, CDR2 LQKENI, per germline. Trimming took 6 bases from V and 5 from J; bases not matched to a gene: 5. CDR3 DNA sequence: TGTGCCAGCTCCCAGAGCGGGAGGGGAGATACGCAGTATTTT. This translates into CASSQSGRGDTQYF.

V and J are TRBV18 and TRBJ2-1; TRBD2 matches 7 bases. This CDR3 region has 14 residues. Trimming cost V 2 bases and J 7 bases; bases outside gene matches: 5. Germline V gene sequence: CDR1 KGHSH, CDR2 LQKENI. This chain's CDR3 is CASSPAGATNEQFF. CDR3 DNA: TGTGCCAGCTCACCAGCGGGAGCTACGAATGAGCAGTTCTTC. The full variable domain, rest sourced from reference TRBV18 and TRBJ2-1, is NAGVMQNPRHLVRRRGQEARLRCSPMKGHSHVYWYRQLPEEGLKFMVYLQKENIIDESGMPKERFSAEFPKEGPSILRIQQVVRGDSAAYFCASSPAGATNEQFFGPGTRLTVL.

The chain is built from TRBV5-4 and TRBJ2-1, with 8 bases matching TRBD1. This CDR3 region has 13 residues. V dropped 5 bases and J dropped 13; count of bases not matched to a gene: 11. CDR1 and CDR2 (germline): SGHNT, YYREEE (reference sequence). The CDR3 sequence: CASSRFAGGVQFF. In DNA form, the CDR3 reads TGTGCCAGCAGTCGCTTCGCAGGGGGCGTACAGTTCTTC.

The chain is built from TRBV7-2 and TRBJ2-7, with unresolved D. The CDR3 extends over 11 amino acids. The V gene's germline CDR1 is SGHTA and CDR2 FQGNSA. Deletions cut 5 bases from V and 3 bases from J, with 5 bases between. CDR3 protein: CASSQFYEQYF. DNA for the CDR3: TGTGCCAGCAGCCAATTCTACGAGCAGTACTTC.

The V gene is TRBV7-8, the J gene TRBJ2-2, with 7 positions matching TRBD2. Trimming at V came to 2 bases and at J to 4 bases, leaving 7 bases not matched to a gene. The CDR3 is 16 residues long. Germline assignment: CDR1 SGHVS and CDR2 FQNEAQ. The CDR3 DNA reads TGTGCCAGCAGCTTATTGGCGGGAGAGTCCACCGGGGAGCTGTTTTTT. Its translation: CASSLLAGESTGELFF.

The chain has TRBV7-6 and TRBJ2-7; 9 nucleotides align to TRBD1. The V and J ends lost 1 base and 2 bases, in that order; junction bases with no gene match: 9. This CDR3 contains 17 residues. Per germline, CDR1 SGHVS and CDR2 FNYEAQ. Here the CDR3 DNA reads TGTGCCAGCAGCTTAGAGGGGGGTAGGACAGGGGCCTACGAGCAGTACTTC. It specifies CASSLEGGRTGAYEQYF.

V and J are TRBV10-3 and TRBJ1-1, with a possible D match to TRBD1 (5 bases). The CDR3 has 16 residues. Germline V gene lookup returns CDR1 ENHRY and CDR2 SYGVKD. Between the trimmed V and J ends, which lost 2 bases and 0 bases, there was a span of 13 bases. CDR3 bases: TGTGCCATCAGTGAGGGGGCGAGTGGGATGAACACTGAAGCTTTCTTT. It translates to CAISEGASGMNTEAFF.

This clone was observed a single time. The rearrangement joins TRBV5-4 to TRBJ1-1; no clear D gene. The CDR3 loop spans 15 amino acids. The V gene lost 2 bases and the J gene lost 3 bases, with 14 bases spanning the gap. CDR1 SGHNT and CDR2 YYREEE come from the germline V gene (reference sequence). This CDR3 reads CASSLYRQFYTEAFF. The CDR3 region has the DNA TGTGCCAGCAGCTTATATCGTCAGTTTTACACTGAAGCTTTCTTT.

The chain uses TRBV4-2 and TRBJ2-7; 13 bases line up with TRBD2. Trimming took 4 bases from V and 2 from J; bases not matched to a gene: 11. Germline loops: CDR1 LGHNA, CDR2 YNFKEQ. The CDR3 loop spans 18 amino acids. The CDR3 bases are TGTGCCAGCAGCCCGCAGGGACTAGCGGGACTGGAGGCCTACGAGCAGTACTTC. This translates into CASSPQGLAGLEAYEQYF.

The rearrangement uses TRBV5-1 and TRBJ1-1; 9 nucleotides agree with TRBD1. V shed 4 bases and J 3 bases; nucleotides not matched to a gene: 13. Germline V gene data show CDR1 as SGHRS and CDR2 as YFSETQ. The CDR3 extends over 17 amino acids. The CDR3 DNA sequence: TGCGCCAGCAGCCCGGGACAGGGACGTTCCATTCACACTGAAGCTTTCTTT. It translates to CASSPGQGRSIHTEAFF. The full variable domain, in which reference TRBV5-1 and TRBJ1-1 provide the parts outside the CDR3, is KAGVTQTPRYLIKTRGQQVTLSCSPISGHRSVSWYQQTPGQGLQFLFEYFSETQRNKGNFPGRFSGRQFSNSRSEMNVSTLELGDSALYLCASSPGQGRSIHTEAFFGQGTRLTVV.

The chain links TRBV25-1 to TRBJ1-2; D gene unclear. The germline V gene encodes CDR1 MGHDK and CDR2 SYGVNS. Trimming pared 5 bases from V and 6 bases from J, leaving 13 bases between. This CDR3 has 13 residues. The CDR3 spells CASSRLTEDGYTF. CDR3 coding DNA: TGTGCCAGCAGTCGGCTGACGGAGGATGGCTACACCTTC.

CDR3 DNA sequence: TGTGCCAGCAGCCCTATAGTGGGGGGGACAGATACGCAGTATTTT. Amino acid sequence: CASSPIVGGTDTQYF. This rearrangement joins TRBV7-6 to TRBJ2-3, with 7 bases fitting TRBD2. CDR3 length: 15 amino acids. Germline CDR1 and CDR2: SGHVS and FNYEAQ. The junction had 8 bases not matched to a gene; V was cut back by 5 bases and J by 3 bases.

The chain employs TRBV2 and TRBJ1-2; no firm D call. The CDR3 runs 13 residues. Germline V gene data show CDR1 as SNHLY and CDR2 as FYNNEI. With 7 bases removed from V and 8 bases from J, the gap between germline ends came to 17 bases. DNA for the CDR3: TGTGCCAGCACGGAACTAGGGAGAAGCGGCTACACCTTC. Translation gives CASTELGRSGYTF. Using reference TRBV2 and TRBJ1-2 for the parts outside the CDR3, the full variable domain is EPEVTQTPSHQVTQMGQEVILRCVPISNHLYFYWYRQILGQKVEFLVSFYNNEISEKSEIFDDQFSVERPDGSNFTLKIRSTKLEDSAMYFCASTELGRSGYTFGSGTRLTVV.

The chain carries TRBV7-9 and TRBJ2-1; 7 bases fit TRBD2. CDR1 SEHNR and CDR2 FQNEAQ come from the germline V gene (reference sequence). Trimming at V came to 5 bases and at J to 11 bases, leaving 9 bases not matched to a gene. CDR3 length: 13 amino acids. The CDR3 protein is CASSTLGAGKQFF. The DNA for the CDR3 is TGTGCCAGCAGCACTCTGGGAGCGGGGAAGCAGTTCTTC.

The CDR3 DNA reads TGTGCCGGGTCGGGGGGCGCCGACAATGAGCAGTTCTTC. Translated: CAGSGGADNEQFF. This chain joins TRBV9 and TRBJ2-1; perhaps TRBD2 as D (7 bases). Germline V gene sequence: CDR1 SGDLS, CDR2 YYNGEE. V was pared by 10 bases and J by 5 bases, with 16 bases between. CDR3 length: 13 residues.

The DNA of the CDR3 is TGTGCCAGTAGTATTATCGCCGGGGGTGCAGATACGCAGTATTTT. Amino acid sequence: CASSIIAGGADTQYF. The rearrangement links TRBV19 to TRBJ2-3; D might be TRBD2 (6 bases). The V end lost 3 bases, the J end lost 4 bases, and 14 bases lay between the germline ends. Germline V CDR1 and CDR2: LNHDA, SQIVND (reference sequence). The CDR3 covers 15 residues.

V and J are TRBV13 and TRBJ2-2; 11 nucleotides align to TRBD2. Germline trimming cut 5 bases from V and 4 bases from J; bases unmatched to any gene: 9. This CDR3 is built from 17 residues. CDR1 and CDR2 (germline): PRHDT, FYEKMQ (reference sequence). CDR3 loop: CASSPTLAGGGTGELFF. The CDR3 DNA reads TGTGCCAGCAGCCCCACCCTAGCGGGAGGCGGCACCGGGGAGCTGTTTTTT.

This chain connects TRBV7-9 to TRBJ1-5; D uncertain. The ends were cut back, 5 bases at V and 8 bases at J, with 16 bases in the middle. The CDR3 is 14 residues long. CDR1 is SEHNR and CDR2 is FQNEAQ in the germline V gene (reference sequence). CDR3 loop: CASSPGVLDKPQHF. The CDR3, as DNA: TGTGCCAGCAGCCCCGGCGTACTCGACAAGCCCCAGCATTTT.